This T cell receptor (beta chain) was recovered during a study of blood T cells in healthy people across ages. A second PCR of 7 to 11 cycles used a sample-barcoded 5' primer and a J-beta primer mix. TCRdb analysed the 5' RACE reads with MiXCR anew, one entry per CDR3 protein. The repertoire holds approximately 1,700,000 distinct CDR3 sequences, with more than 35% as singletons. The CDR3 is made up of 14 amino acids. CDR1 and CDR2 from the germline V gene are MNHNY and SVGAGI (reference sequence). V shed 1 base, J shed 5 bases, and the junction held 2 bases outside the gene matches. This clonotype was detected a few times.

The sequencing input was blood. The clonotype originates from a human donor in good health. The V call is TRBV6-6, the J call TRBJ1-5; 7 bases agree with TRBD1. The CDR3 is CASSYWDRHQPQHF. The CDR3 bases are TGTGCCAGCAGTTACTGGGACAGACATCAGCCCCAGCATTTT.